These 22 T cell receptor beta chains were sequenced from one sample in a study of OX40 agonist ivuxolimab in advanced cancers. Profiling relied on immunoSEQ multiplex PCR, and the TCRdb table lists in-frame clones only, not all of them. This table has fewer than 55,000 clones, 80% to 90% appearing once. The sequencing used CD4+ or CD8+ T cells sorted from blood, collected in a trial of the OX40 agonist ivuxolimab. The origin of the receptors is an adult with an advanced solid tumor such as melanoma, head and neck, liver or kidney cancer.

The chain is built from TRBV19 and TRBJ1-5, with D maybe TRBD1 (6 bases). V gave up 4 bases and J gave up 4 bases, with 17 bases separating them. The germline CDR1 and CDR2 sequences are LNHDA and SQIVND (reference sequence). The CDR3 runs to 16 residues. The CDR3 bases are TGTGCCAGTAGTAGCGAGACAGGCCTCAGGAATCAGCCCCAGCATTTT. Its translation: CASSSETGLRNQPQHF. Using reference TRBV19 and TRBJ1-5 for the parts outside the CDR3, the full variable domain is DGGITQSPKYLFRKEGQNVTLSCEQNLNHDAMYWYRQDPGQGLRLIYYSQIVNDFQKGDIAEGYSVSREKKESFPLTVTSAQKNPTAFYLCASSSETGLRNQPQHFGDGTRLSIL.

The rearrangement links TRBV10-3 to TRBJ2-7; no definite D call. There are 13 residues in the CDR3. V lost 2 bases and J 3 bases, leaving 8 bases between the germline ends. Germline V lookup: CDR1 ENHRY, CDR2 SYGVKD. In DNA form, the CDR3 reads TGTGCCATCAGTGAGCCAGGATACTACGAGCAGTACTTC. Translating it yields CAISEPGYYEQYF.

The V gene is TRBV7-9, the J gene TRBJ2-3; TRBD2 agrees at 9 bases. The CDR3 runs 17 residues. J gave up 6 bases and V 11 bases, and 21 bases lay outside the gene matches. CDR1 is SEHNR and CDR2 is FQNEAQ in the germline V gene (reference sequence). This CDR3 is CALMGDRASGVLDTQYF. The CDR3 DNA reads as TGTGCCCTTATGGGAGATAGGGCTAGCGGGGTACTCGATACGCAGTATTTT.

The gene calls are TRBV12-5 and TRBJ1-5; 7 bases are shared with TRBD1. The germline CDR1 and CDR2 sequences are LGHNT and FRNRAP. The CDR3 covers 15 residues. V lost 7 bases and J lost 2; bases outside the gene matches: 8. The CDR3 here is CASAPGTDGNQPQHF. CDR3 nucleotide sequence: TGTGCTAGTGCCCCCGGGACAGACGGCAATCAGCCCCAGCATTTT.

The chain couples TRBV19 to TRBJ2-1; 10 nucleotides agree with TRBD2. The CDR3 has 15 residues. Germline-derived CDR1 and CDR2 are LNHDA and SQIVND (reference sequence). Trimming at V came to 5 bases and at J to 0 bases, leaving 1 base not matched to a gene. The CDR3 region is CASSPSGSSYNEQFF. The CDR3 DNA reads TGTGCCAGTAGTCCTAGCGGGAGCTCCTACAATGAGCAGTTCTTC. Based on the CDR3 plus reference TRBV19 and TRBJ2-1, the full variable domain is DGGITQSPKYLFRKEGQNVTLSCEQNLNHDAMYWYRQDPGQGLRLIYYSQIVNDFQKGDIAEGYSVSREKKESFPLTVTSAQKNPTAFYLCASSPSGSSYNEQFFGPGTRLTVL.

The gene calls are TRBV28 and TRBJ2-7, with unresolved D. The V end lost 6 bases, the J end lost 2 bases, and 8 bases lay between the germline ends. This CDR3 comprises 12 residues. CDR1 MDHEN and CDR2 SYDVKM come from the germline V gene. In DNA form, the CDR3 reads TGTGCCAGCAGAGACTTAGCCTACGAGCAGTACTTC. It translates to CASRDLAYEQYF.

Within the sample, this clone is medium-sized (0.01 to 0.1%). This chain's CDR3 is CASSERQGPSYEQYF. The DNA of the CDR3 is TGTGCCAGCAGCGAAAGACAGGGGCCCTCCTACGAGCAGTACTTC. This chain uses TRBV7-8 with TRBJ2-7, with 8 nucleotides matching TRBD1. This CDR3 has 15 residues. The junction had 6 bases not matched to a gene; V was cut back by 5 bases and J by 0 bases. Germline CDR1 and CDR2: SGHVS and FQNEAQ.

The chain carries TRBV30 and TRBJ1-2; the D gene is possibly TRBD1 (6 bases). Germline CDR1 is GTSNPN and CDR2 is SVGIG (reference sequence). With 5 bases removed from V and 4 bases from J, the gap between germline ends came to 14 bases. The CDR3 loop spans 13 amino acids. The CDR3 loop reads CAWLGGVGYGYTF. The DNA of the CDR3 is TGTGCCTGGTTAGGGGGGGTTGGCTATGGCTACACCTTC.

The rearrangement joins TRBV9 to TRBJ2-5; possibly TRBD1 for D (6 bases). V was cut by 4 bases and J by 3 bases, with 13 bases left in between. Per the germline V gene, CDR1 is SGDLS and CDR2 is YYNGEE. The CDR3 has 14 amino acids. DNA of the CDR3: TGTGCCAGCAGCACTCGGGACACAAAAGAGACCCAGTACTTC. Translated, it gives CASSTRDTKETQYF.

This sequence joins TRBV6-5 and TRBJ2-1, with 7 bases aligning to TRBD1. Germline CDR1 reads MNHEY; CDR2 reads SVGAGI. The CDR3 covers 12 residues. This CDR3 is CTIRDRHNEQFF. CDR3 in DNA: TGTACCATCCGGGACAGACACAATGAGCAGTTCTTC.

The genes are TRBV7-9 and TRBJ2-5, with unresolved D. The DNA end favors TRBJ2-7, so the J call may be wrong. The CDR3 contains 12 residues. Germline CDR1 SEHNR, CDR2 FQNEAQ (reference sequence). The CDR3 protein is CASSSDTYEQYF. Written as DNA, the CDR3 is TGTGCCAGCAGCTCCGACACCTACGAGCAGTACTTC.

The chain recombines TRBV28 with TRBJ2-4; D gene ambiguous. This CDR3 has 15 residues. In germline, CDR1 is MDHEN, CDR2 SYDVKM. Trimming stripped 5 bases from V and 0 bases from J, with 11 bases between. The DNA for the CDR3 is TGTGCCAGCAGTCTGTTAACCGGAGCCAAAAACATTCAGTACTTC. Protein: CASSLLTGAKNIQYF.

The chain joins TRBV30 to TRBJ2-2; TRBD2 agrees at 9 bases. Unmatched junction bases numbered 4, after V lost 7 bases and J lost 4 bases. Germline V gene data show CDR1 as GTSNPN and CDR2 as SVGIG (reference sequence). The CDR3 has 13 amino acids. The CDR3 coding sequence is TGTGCCTTGATTAGCGGGAGCACCGGGGAGCTGTTTTTT. Amino acids: CALISGSTGELFF. Supplemented by reference TRBV30 and TRBJ2-2, the full variable domain reads SQTIHQWPATLVQPVGSPLSLECTVEGTSNPNLYWYRQAAGRGLQLLFYSVGIGQISSEVPQNLSASRPQDRQFILSSKKLLLSDSGFYLCALISGSTGELFFGEGSRLTVL.

V and J are TRBV9 and TRBJ2-4, with D perhaps TRBD1 or TRBD2 (5 bases each). Trimming removed 0 bases from V and 8 bases from J, with 15 bases in between. Germline values: CDR1 SGDLS, CDR2 YYNGEE. There are 15 residues in the CDR3. CDR3 protein: CASSVGGVPGDIQYF. The CDR3 DNA reads TGTGCCAGCAGCGTAGGAGGGGTCCCCGGGGACATTCAGTACTTC. The full variable domain, rest sourced from reference TRBV9 and TRBJ2-4, is DSGVTQTPKHLITATGQRVTLRCSPRSGDLSVYWYQQSLDQGLQFLIQYYNGEERAKGNILERFSAQQFPDLHSELNLSSLELGDSALYFCASSVGGVPGDIQYFGAGTRLSVL.

The chain joins TRBV9 to TRBJ2-7; 10 nucleotides agree with TRBD2. This CDR3 contains 16 residues. V shed 4 bases and J 2 bases; nucleotides not matched to a gene: 9. Germline values: CDR1 SGDLS, CDR2 YYNGEE. The CDR3 DNA follows: TGTGCCAGCAGCCCTCGTCCAGGGACTAGCGCCTACGAGCAGTACTTC. It encodes CASSPRPGTSAYEQYF.

This clone was found a few times. The chain links TRBV4-2 to TRBJ1-2; D is possibly TRBD1 (5 bases). The CDR3 is made up of 16 amino acids. V dropped 0 bases and J dropped 3 bases, with 14 bases sitting between them. Germline lookup yields CDR1 LGHNA and CDR2 YNFKEQ. The CDR3, as DNA: TGTGCCAGCAGCCAAGATGAACAGGTTGGTGACTATGGCTACACCTTC. Its protein product is CASSQDEQVGDYGYTF.

This clone is categorized as medium-sized (0.01 to 0.1%). This CDR3 is also generated by other DNA sequences in the sample. The chain has TRBV28 and TRBJ2-1; D remains ambiguous. Trimming pared 3 bases from V and 6 bases from J, leaving 6 bases between. Germline CDR1 is MDHEN and CDR2 is SYDVKM. The length of the CDR3 is 12 residues. This CDR3 is CASSFWGNEQFF. Here the CDR3 DNA reads TGTGCCAGCAGTTTCTGGGGCAATGAGCAGTTCTTC.

V and J are TRBV30 and TRBJ2-1; TRBD2 matches 7 bases. CDR1 is GTSNPN and CDR2 is SVGIG in the germline V gene (reference sequence). Losses at the gene ends were 2 bases for V and 7 bases for J; bases not matched to a gene: 8. This CDR3 is 14 amino acids long. CDR3 DNA: TGTGCCTGGAGTATGGACGGGGGGAGAAATGAGCAGTTCTTC. As protein: CAWSMDGGRNEQFF.

This chain connects TRBV9 to TRBJ2-5; 7 nucleotides align to TRBD1. The germline V gene has CDR1 SGDLS and CDR2 YYNGEE. V was pared by 7 bases and J by 0 bases, with 6 bases of the junction left unmatched. This CDR3 spans 14 amino acids. The CDR3 reads CASGQGQNQETQYF. The CDR3 DNA follows: TGTGCCAGCGGCCAGGGACAGAACCAAGAGACCCAGTACTTC.

The chain employs TRBV6-5 and TRBJ1-5; unclear D gene. This CDR3 contains 14 residues. Germline-derived CDR1 and CDR2 are MNHEY and SVGAGI. V lost 7 bases and J lost 2, with 12 bases in between. CDR3 coding DNA: TGTGCCAGCAAGGGAGGGCTGGGCAATCAGCCCCAGCATTTT. Translating it yields CASKGGLGNQPQHF.

For the CDR3, the DNA is TGTGCCAGCAGCCCAAGTCCCGGGGGCAATCAGCCCCAGCATTTT. The encoded protein is CASSPSPGGNQPQHF. V and J are TRBV9 and TRBJ1-5; D is undetermined. Germline assignment: CDR1 SGDLS and CDR2 YYNGEE. The CDR3 contains 15 residues. Deletions cut 4 bases from V and 2 bases from J, with 13 bases between.

The chain joins TRBV5-1 to TRBJ1-2; D gene unclear. This CDR3 has 12 residues. V lost 1 base and J 10 bases, leaving 11 bases between the germline ends. Germline CDR1 SGHRS, CDR2 YFSETQ. The CDR3, as DNA: TGCGCCAGCAGCTTGAGCGGGGTCTACTACACCTTC. Amino acid sequence: CASSLSGVYYTF.